The 30 T cell receptor beta chains below come from one sample, sequenced in a study of beta chain features in type 1 diabetes. General study points: Within each of all four CD4+ subsets, Type 1 diabetes patients had TCRB CDR3s that were moderately but significantly shorter.

For these TCRs, the target antigens are not known. Every bit of the isolated RNA underwent reverse transcription, so sequencing read expressed TCRB transcripts. Sequencing used immunoSEQ multiplex PCR; TCRdb keeps in-frame clones, though not all of them. The table includes fewer than 350,000 clones, about 15% detected once. Sequencing input: naive CD4+ T cells from blood. These receptors all stem from a man between 18 and 29 years old with type 1 diabetes.

This clone was picked up one time. The rearrangement links TRBV4-2 to TRBJ1-4; TRBD1 matches at 7 bases. V shed 2 bases and J 7 bases; nucleotides not matched to a gene: 7. The CDR3 length is 15 residues. Germline V gene lookup returns CDR1 LGHNA and CDR2 YNFKEQ. The CDR3: CASSQRQGRGEKLFF. The CDR3 bases are TGTGCCAGCAGCCAAAGACAGGGACGGGGTGAAAAACTGTTTTTT.

In this sample, this clone turned up a few times. The chain joins TRBV5-8 to TRBJ2-2; D unresolved. V was clipped by 0 bases and J by 1 base, with 10 bases between them. This CDR3 spans 16 amino acids. Germline-derived CDR1 and CDR2 are SGHTS and YDEGEE. CDR3 sequence: CASSLASVRNTGELFF. The CDR3 DNA reads as TGTGCCAGCAGCTTGGCCTCCGTCAGGAACACCGGGGAGCTGTTTTTT.

This rearrangement joins TRBV5-1 to TRBJ2-6; D may be TRBD1 (5 bases). CDR1 and CDR2 from the germline V gene are SGHRS and YFSETQ. This CDR3 spans 17 amino acids. With 0 bases removed from V and 0 bases from J, the gap between germline ends came to 10 bases. CDR3 sequence: CASSLGGLLSGANVLTF. In DNA form, the CDR3 reads TGCGCCAGCAGCTTGGGGGGCCTGCTCTCTGGGGCCAACGTCCTGACTTTC.

This rearrangement joins TRBV5-1 to TRBJ2-7; D may be TRBD1 (6 bases). The CDR3 has 14 amino acids. Trimming took 4 bases from V and 2 from J, leaving 13 bases between them. In germline, CDR1 is SGHRS, CDR2 YFSETQ. CDR3: CASSPPGHAYEQYF. The CDR3 nucleotides are TGCGCCAGCAGCCCCCCGGGACATGCCTACGAGCAGTACTTC.

The CDR3 protein is CASSPRLAGQQETQYF. CDR3 bases: TGTGCCAGCAGCCCTCGACTAGCGGGCCAACAAGAGACCCAGTACTTC. The chain is built from TRBV11-2 and TRBJ2-5; 10 bases agree with TRBD2. With 5 bases clipped from V and 2 bases from J, the junction kept 8 bases outside the gene matches. In germline, CDR1 is SGHAT, CDR2 FQNNGV. The CDR3 is 16 residues long.

The V gene is TRBV27, the J gene TRBJ2-7, with 14 positions matching TRBD2. The germline V gene has CDR1 MNHEY and CDR2 SMNVEV (reference sequence). The CDR3 is 15 amino acids. J lost 6 bases, V lost 4 bases, and 5 bases had no gene match. The CDR3 is CASSYGLAGGSEQYF. DNA for the CDR3: TGTGCCAGCAGTTATGGACTAGCGGGAGGTTCCGAGCAGTACTTC.

This rearrangement joins TRBV25-1 to TRBJ1-2, with a tentative D call TRBD1 (6 bases). This CDR3 has 15 amino acids. CDR1 MGHDK and CDR2 SYGVNS come from the germline V gene. The V and J ends lost 2 bases and 3 bases respectively, with 13 bases between them. CDR3 protein: CASSETGKGYYGYTF. Here the CDR3 DNA reads TGTGCCAGCAGTGAAACAGGGAAGGGGTACTATGGCTACACCTTC.

A remark on this clone: One end of the junction varies from germline; a read error may be responsible. For the CDR3, the DNA is TGTGCCAGCAGCGTAGTAGGGACAACACAAGAGGCCCAGTACTTC. It is translated as CASSVVGTTQEAQYF. The chain carries TRBV9 and TRBJ2-5, with D tentatively TRBD1 (6 bases). CDR1 and CDR2 (germline): SGDLS, YYNGEE. The CDR3 contains 15 residues.

This clone showed up just a few times. Other DNA variants within this sample encode the same CDR3. The chain is built from TRBV18 and TRBJ1-5, with D tentatively TRBD1 (6 bases). V lost 3 bases and J 3 bases, leaving 9 bases between the germline ends. CDR1 is KGHSH and CDR2 is LQKENI in the germline V gene. This CDR3 has 14 residues. CDR3 loop: CASSPGHNNQPQHF. For the CDR3, the DNA is TGTGCCAGCTCACCGGGACACAACAATCAGCCCCAGCATTTT. Supplemented by reference TRBV18 and TRBJ1-5, the full variable domain reads NAGVMQNPRHLVRRRGQEARLRCSPMKGHSHVYWYRQLPEEGLKFMVYLQKENIIDESGMPKERFSAEFPKEGPSILRIQQVVRGDSAAYFCASSPGHNNQPQHFGDGTRLSIL.

V is TRBV27 and J is TRBJ1-2, with 11 bases aligning to TRBD1. Germline trimming cut 6 bases from V and 8 bases from J; bases unmatched to any gene: 8. The CDR3 totals 14 residues. Germline values: CDR1 MNHEY, CDR2 SMNVEV (reference sequence). CDR3 nucleotides: TGTGCCAGCAGCCCCGGACAGGGGGCATCGGGCTACACCTTC. Amino acid sequence: CASSPGQGASGYTF.

This clone appeared a few times. The chain is built from TRBV28 and TRBJ2-3, with 7 bases identical to TRBD1. CDR3 length: 12 amino acids. Germline values: CDR1 MDHEN, CDR2 SYDVKM. The J segment lost 7 bases and the V segment lost 4 bases, leaving 2 bases of the junction unmatched. CDR3 region: CASSSRGNTQYF. The DNA of the CDR3 is TGTGCCAGCAGTTCCAGGGGGAATACGCAGTATTTT.

This clone was recorded a few times. The rearrangement uses TRBV4-1 and TRBJ2-4, with 9 positions matching TRBD1. Germline trimming cut 4 bases from V and 5 bases from J; bases unmatched to any gene: 9. There are 16 residues in the CDR3. The germline gives CDR1 MGHRA, CDR2 YSYEKL. In DNA, the CDR3 is TGCGCCAGCAGCCGTCCCCCGGGACAGGGAGAAAACATTCAGTACTTC. This translates into CASSRPPGQGENIQYF.

The genes are TRBV27 and TRBJ1-4; D perhaps matches TRBD1 (6 bases). V lost 8 bases to trimming and J lost 3 bases, with 10 bases between them. The CDR3 contains 13 residues. Germline V lookup: CDR1 MNHEY, CDR2 SMNVEV (reference sequence). In DNA form, the CDR3 reads TGTGCCAGCCGACAGGTACCTAATGAAAAACTGTTTTTT. Translating it yields CASRQVPNEKLFF. Based on the CDR3 plus reference TRBV27 and TRBJ1-4, the full variable domain is EAQVTQNPRYLITVTGKKLTVTCSQNMNHEYMSWYRQDPGLGLRQIYYSMNVEVTDKGDVPEGYKVSRKEKRNFPLILESPSPNQTSLYFCASRQVPNEKLFFGSGTQLSVL.

This clone was seen more than once but under ten times. This rearrangement joins TRBV5-1 to TRBJ2-5; 7 bases match TRBD2. The CDR3 sequence is 13 residues long. Germline trimming cut 5 bases from V and 5 bases from J; bases unmatched to any gene: 6. Per the germline V gene, CDR1 is SGHRS and CDR2 is YFSETQ. The DNA of the CDR3 is TGCGCCAGCAGGCGGGAGTATCAGGAGACCCAGTACTTC. It codes for CASRREYQETQYF.

The chain joins TRBV14 to TRBJ2-5; 12 bases are shared with TRBD2. This CDR3 has 20 residues. Germline CDR1 and CDR2: SGHDN and FVKESK. V gave up 0 bases and J gave up 1 base; unmatched junction bases: 12. For the CDR3, the DNA is TGTGCCAGCAGCCAAGACGCGCACGGACTAGCGGGACAATTCCAAGAGACCCAGTACTTC. This gives the protein CASSQDAHGLAGQFQETQYF.

This clone turned up a few times. This rearrangement joins TRBV7-9 to TRBJ2-4; D possibly corresponds to TRBD2 (6 bases). Germline V gene lookup returns CDR1 SEHNR and CDR2 FQNEAQ (reference sequence). This CDR3 spans 15 amino acids. The V end was cut by 3 bases, the J end by 7 bases, with 16 bases between. CDR3: CASSLRGAPGNIQYF. DNA for the CDR3: TGTGCCAGCAGCTTGCGGGGAGCTCCCGGGAACATTCAGTACTTC. Looking up the rest from reference TRBV7-9 and TRBJ2-4 gives the full variable domain: DTGVSQNPRHKITKRGQNVTFRCDPISEHNRLYWYRQTLGQGPEFLTYFQNEAQLEKSRLLSDRFSAERPKGSFSTLEIQRTEQGDSAMYLCASSLRGAPGNIQYFGAGTRLSVL.

This chain connects TRBV5-1 to TRBJ2-3; D is unclear. Deletions cut 4 bases from V and 6 bases from J, with 15 bases between. This CDR3 comprises 14 residues. Germline CDR1 is SGHRS and CDR2 is YFSETQ. CDR3 in amino acids: CASSILDLGDTQYF. The CDR3 bases are TGCGCCAGCAGCATCCTTGACCTGGGCGATACGCAGTATTTT.

This clone was counted a few times. The chain employs TRBV19 and TRBJ2-5, with D possibly TRBD2 on 5 matching bases. Trimming took off 8 bases at V and 5 bases at J, with 12 bases between the two ends. This CDR3 region has 12 residues. CDR1 is LNHDA, CDR2 SQIVND, per germline (reference sequence). Here the CDR3 reads CASRRGGETQYF. Written as DNA, the CDR3 is TGTGCCAGTCGACGGGGTGGCGAGACCCAGTACTTC.

This clone was counted between two and nine times. This chain uses TRBV20-1 with TRBJ1-2, with 8 nucleotides matching TRBD1. V was pared by 5 bases and J by 5 bases, with 1 base of the junction left unmatched. The germline CDR1 and CDR2 sequences are DFQATT and SNEGSKA (reference sequence). This CDR3 is built from 11 residues. In DNA form, the CDR3 reads TGCAGTGCTTACAGGGGGTATGGCTACACCTTC. Translation gives CSAYRGYGYTF.

V is TRBV11-1 and J is TRBJ2-7, with TRBD1 matching 7 bases. The CDR3 is made up of 15 amino acids. J was trimmed by 3 bases and V by 2 bases; bases with no gene match: 7. CDR1 and CDR2 (germline): SGHAT, FQDESV (reference sequence). DNA of the CDR3: TGTGCCAGCAGCTTAAGTACAGGGGTCTTCTACGAGCAGTACTTC. Its translation: CASSLSTGVFYEQYF.

V and J are TRBV4-3 and TRBJ2-7; 8 nucleotides match TRBD1. This CDR3 has 16 residues. The germline gives CDR1 LGHNA, CDR2 YSLEER. Trimming removed 3 bases from V and 3 bases from J; junction bases left unmatched: 10. The DNA of the CDR3 is TGCGCCAGCAGCCAGGACACGGGACAGGACGGCTACGAGCAGTACTTC. Amino acids: CASSQDTGQDGYEQYF.

In its sample, this clone was seen a few times. The V gene is TRBV7-2, the J gene TRBJ2-7, with D perhaps TRBD2 (6 bases). Trimming shortened V by 2 bases and J by 1 base, and 9 bases separated the two germline ends. This CDR3 comprises 14 residues. CDR1 SGHTA and CDR2 FQGNSA come from the germline V gene. The CDR3 nucleotides are TGTGCCAGCAGCTTACTTAGCGGTTCCTACGAGCAGTACTTC. Its protein is CASSLLSGSYEQYF.

This clone was counted between two and nine times. The V gene is TRBV27, the J gene TRBJ2-7; 10 nucleotides agree with TRBD2. Trimming cost V 6 bases and J 6 bases; bases outside gene matches: 11. The CDR3 contains 15 residues. In germline, CDR1 is MNHEY, CDR2 SMNVEV (reference sequence). In DNA form, the CDR3 reads TGTGCCAGCAGCCCGCGTAGCGGGAGGTATAGCGAGCAGTACTTC. Protein product: CASSPRSGRYSEQYF.

The chain joins TRBV9 to TRBJ2-5; TRBD2 aligns across 12 bases. Losses at the gene ends were 4 bases for V and 0 bases for J; bases not matched to a gene: 4. Per germline, CDR1 SGDLS and CDR2 YYNGEE. The CDR3 covers 16 residues. The CDR3: CASSPGLAGNQETQYF. The CDR3 DNA is TGTGCCAGCAGCCCGGGACTAGCGGGTAACCAAGAGACCCAGTACTTC.

The J gene is TRBJ2-3, the V gene TRBV6-1, with TRBD1 identical over 10 bases. Germline assignment: CDR1 MNHNS and CDR2 SASEGT. The J segment lost 4 bases and the V segment lost 4 bases, leaving 5 bases of the junction unmatched. The CDR3 consists of 15 residues. The CDR3, as DNA: TGTGCCAGCAGTGCAAGGGACAGGGGTGCAGATACGCAGTATTTT. It encodes CASSARDRGADTQYF.

The rearrangement links TRBV19 to TRBJ1-1, with a tentative D call TRBD1 (5 bases). V lost 4 bases, J lost 4 bases, and 10 bases lay in between. The germline CDR1 and CDR2 sequences are LNHDA and SQIVND (reference sequence). This CDR3 is built from 13 residues. CDR3 bases: TGTGCCAGTAGTACGACAGTTACCACTGAAGCTTTCTTT. It translates to CASSTTVTTEAFF.

As to this clone: The germline gene is not matched at one end of the junction; a read error may be the cause. The genes are TRBV20-1 and TRBJ2-1, with 7 bases lining up with TRBD2. The CDR3 runs to 11 residues. CDR1 is DFQATT and CDR2 is SNEGSKA in the germline V gene (reference sequence). The CDR3 DNA sequence: TGCAGTGCTAGAAGGACTAGTTTTGAAGTCTTC. Translating it yields CSARRTSFEVF.

V is TRBV28 and J is TRBJ1-5; 7 bases agree with TRBD1. The J segment lost 4 bases and the V segment lost 6 bases, leaving 3 bases of the junction unmatched. This CDR3 comprises 13 residues. Germline CDR1 is MDHEN and CDR2 is SYDVKM. The CDR3 nucleotides read TGTGCCAGCAGAGTGGACAGGAATCAGCCCCAGCATTTT. As protein: CASRVDRNQPQHF.

J is TRBJ1-6 and V is TRBV27, with TRBD1 as a possible D gene (6 bases). Trimming pared 9 bases from V and 6 bases from J, leaving 18 bases between. Germline loops: CDR1 MNHEY, CDR2 SMNVEV (reference sequence). This CDR3 is built from 15 residues. The CDR3 nucleotides read TGTGCCAGTATGAGGCAGGGGTTGGGTAATTCACCCCTCCACTTT. Translating it yields CASMRQGLGNSPLHF.

The chain combines TRBV7-2 with TRBJ2-7; possible D gene TRBD2, 5 bases. Trimming pared 2 bases from V and 5 bases from J, leaving 13 bases between. CDR3 length: 14 residues. The V gene's germline CDR1 is SGHTA and CDR2 FQGNSA. This CDR3 reads CASSLSASPNEQYF. In nucleotides, the CDR3 is TGTGCCAGCAGCTTATCGGCTAGCCCCAACGAGCAGTACTTC.